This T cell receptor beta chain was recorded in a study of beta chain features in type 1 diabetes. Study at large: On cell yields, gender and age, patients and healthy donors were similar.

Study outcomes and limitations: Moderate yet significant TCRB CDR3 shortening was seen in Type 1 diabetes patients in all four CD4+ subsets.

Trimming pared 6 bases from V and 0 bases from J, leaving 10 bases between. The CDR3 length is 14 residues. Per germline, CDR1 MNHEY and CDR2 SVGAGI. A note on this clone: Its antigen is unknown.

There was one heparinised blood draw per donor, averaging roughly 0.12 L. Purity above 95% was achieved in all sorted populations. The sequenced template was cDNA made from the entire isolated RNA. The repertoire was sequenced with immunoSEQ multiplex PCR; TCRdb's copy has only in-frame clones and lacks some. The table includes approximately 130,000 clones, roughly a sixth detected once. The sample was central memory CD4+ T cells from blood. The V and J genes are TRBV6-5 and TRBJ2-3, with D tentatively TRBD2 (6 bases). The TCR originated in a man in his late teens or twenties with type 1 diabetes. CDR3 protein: CASRPGLSTDTQYF. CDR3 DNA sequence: TGTGCCAGCAGACCGGGACTGAGCACAGATACGCAGTATTTT.